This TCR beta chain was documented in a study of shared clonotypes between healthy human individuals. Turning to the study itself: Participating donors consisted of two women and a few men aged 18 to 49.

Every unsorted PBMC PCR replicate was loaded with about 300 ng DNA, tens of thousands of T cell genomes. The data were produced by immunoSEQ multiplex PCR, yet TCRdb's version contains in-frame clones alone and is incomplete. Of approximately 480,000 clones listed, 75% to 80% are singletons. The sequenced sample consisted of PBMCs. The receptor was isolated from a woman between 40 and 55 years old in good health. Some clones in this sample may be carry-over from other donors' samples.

The CDR3 spells CASSLELAGNNEQFF. The CDR3 DNA is TGTGCCAGCAGCTTAGAACTAGCGGGAAACAATGAGCAGTTCTTC. V is TRBV11-3 and J is TRBJ2-1; 10 nucleotides agree with TRBD2. The V gene end was trimmed by 0 bases and the J gene end by 5 bases; junction bases not matched to a gene: 1. CDR1 is SGHNT, CDR2 YENEEA, per germline. The CDR3 loop spans 15 amino acids.